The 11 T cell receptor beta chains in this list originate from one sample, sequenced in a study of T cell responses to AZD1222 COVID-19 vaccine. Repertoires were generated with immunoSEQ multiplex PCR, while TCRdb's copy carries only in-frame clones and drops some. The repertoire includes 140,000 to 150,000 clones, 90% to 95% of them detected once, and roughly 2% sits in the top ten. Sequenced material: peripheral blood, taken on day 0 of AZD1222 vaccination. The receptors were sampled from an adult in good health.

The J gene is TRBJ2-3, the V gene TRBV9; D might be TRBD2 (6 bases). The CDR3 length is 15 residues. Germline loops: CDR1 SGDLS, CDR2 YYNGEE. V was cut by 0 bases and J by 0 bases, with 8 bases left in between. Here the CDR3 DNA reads TGTGCCAGCAGCGTAGTGGAGGGAAGCACAGATACGCAGTATTTT. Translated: CASSVVEGSTDTQYF.

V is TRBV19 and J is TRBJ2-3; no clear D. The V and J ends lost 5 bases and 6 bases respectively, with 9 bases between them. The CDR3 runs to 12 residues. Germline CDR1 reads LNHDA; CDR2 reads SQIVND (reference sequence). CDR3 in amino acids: CASSWLGDTQYF. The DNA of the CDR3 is TGTGCCAGTAGTTGGTTGGGGGATACGCAGTATTTT.

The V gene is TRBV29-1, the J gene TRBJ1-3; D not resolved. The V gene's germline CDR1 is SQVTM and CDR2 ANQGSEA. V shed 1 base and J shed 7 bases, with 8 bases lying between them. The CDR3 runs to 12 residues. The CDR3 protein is CSVEGLRNTIYF. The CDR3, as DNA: TGCAGCGTTGAAGGTCTCAGGAACACCATATATTTT.

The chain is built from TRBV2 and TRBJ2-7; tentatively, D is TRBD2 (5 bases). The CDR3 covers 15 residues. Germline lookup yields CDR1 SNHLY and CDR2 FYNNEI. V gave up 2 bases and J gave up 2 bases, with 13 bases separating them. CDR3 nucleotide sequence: TGTGCCAGCAGTGAACGGGGTAGGGTGGCCTACGAGCAGTACTTC. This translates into CASSERGRVAYEQYF. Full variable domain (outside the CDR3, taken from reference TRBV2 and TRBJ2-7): EPEVTQTPSHQVTQMGQEVILRCVPISNHLYFYWYRQILGQKVEFLVSFYNNEISEKSEIFDDQFSVERPDGSNFTLKIRSTKLEDSAMYFCASSERGRVAYEQYFGPGTRLTVT.

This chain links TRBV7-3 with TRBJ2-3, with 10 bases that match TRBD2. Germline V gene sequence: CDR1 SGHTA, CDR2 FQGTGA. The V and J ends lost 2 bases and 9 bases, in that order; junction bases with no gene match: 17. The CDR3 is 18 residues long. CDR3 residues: CASSLESSGRAARGTQYF. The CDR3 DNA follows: TGTGCCAGCAGCTTAGAGTCGAGCGGGAGGGCCGCTCGGGGAACGCAGTATTTT.

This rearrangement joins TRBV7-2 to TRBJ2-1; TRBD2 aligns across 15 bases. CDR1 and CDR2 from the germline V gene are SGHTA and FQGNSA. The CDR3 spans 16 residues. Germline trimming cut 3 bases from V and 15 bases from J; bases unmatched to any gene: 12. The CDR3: CASSLDMGLAGGPPFF. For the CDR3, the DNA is TGTGCCAGCAGCTTGGATATGGGACTAGCGGGGGGCCCTCCGTTCTTC.

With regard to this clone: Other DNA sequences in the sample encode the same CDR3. The CDR3 bases are TGCGCCAGCAGCTTGGAAGGCTGGGATTCACCCCTCCACTTT. This sequence encodes CASSLEGWDSPLHF. V usage is TRBV5-1 and J usage is TRBJ1-6, with D unresolved. The germline gives CDR1 SGHRS, CDR2 YFSETQ. Trimming left V 0 bases short and J 8 bases short, with 9 bases between. CDR3 size: 14 residues.

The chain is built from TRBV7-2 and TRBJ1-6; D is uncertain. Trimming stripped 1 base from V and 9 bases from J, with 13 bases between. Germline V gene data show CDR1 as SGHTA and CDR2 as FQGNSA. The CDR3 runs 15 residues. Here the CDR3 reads CASSLDTPGSSPLHF. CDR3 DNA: TGTGCCAGCAGCTTAGATACCCCGGGGAGTTCACCCCTCCACTTT. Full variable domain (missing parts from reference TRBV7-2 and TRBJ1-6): GAGVSQSPSNKVTEKGKDVELRCDPISGHTALYWYRQSLGQGLEFLIYFQGNSAPDKSGLPSDRFSAERTGGSVSTLTIQRTQQEDSAVYLCASSLDTPGSSPLHFGNGTRLTVT.

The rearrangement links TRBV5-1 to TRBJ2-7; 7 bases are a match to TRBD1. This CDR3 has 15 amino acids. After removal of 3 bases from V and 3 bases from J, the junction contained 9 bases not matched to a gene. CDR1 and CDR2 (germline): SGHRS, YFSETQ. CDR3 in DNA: TGCGCCAGCAGCTCAAGGGACGGGACAGTCTACGAGCAGTACTTC. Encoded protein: CASSSRDGTVYEQYF. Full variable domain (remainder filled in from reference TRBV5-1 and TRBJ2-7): KAGVTQTPRYLIKTRGQQVTLSCSPISGHRSVSWYQQTPGQGLQFLFEYFSETQRNKGNFPGRFSGRQFSNSRSEMNVSTLELGDSALYLCASSSRDGTVYEQYFGPGTRLTVT.

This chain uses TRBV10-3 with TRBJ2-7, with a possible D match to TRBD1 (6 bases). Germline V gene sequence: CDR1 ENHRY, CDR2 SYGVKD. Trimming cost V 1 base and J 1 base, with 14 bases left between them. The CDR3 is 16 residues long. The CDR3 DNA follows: TGTGCCATCAGTGAGTTAAGGGGGACCACTTCCTACGAGCAGTACTTC. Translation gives CAISELRGTTSYEQYF.

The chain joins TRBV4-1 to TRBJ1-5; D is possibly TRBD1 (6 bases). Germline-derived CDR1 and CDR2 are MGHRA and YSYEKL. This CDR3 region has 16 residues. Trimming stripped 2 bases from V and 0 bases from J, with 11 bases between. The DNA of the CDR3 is TGCGCCAGCAGCCAACCAACAGGGAATAGCAATCAGCCCCAGCATTTT. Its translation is CASSQPTGNSNQPQHF.